This TCR beta chain was recovered during a study of CD8 T cells in ankylosing spondylitis. MiXCR, applied by TCRdb to the 5' RACE reads, yields one record per CDR3 protein. The table lists around 130,000 distinct CDR3 sequences, 17% of them singletons. V lost 2 bases to trimming and J lost 4 bases; unmatched junction nucleotides: 3. Germline CDR1 and CDR2: DFQATT and SNEGSKA (reference sequence). The CDR3 consists of 15 residues. Study outcomes and limitations: A motif of several highly homologous TCR beta variants was seen as apparently characteristic of ankylosing spondylitis blood.

This clonotype showed up just a few times. What it recognizes is unknown. The J gene is TRBJ2-1, the V gene TRBV20-1; 12 nucleotides match TRBD2. This TCR was sampled from a male donor with ankylosing spondylitis. The sequencing sample was made of blood, either unsorted or a sorted T cell fraction (not recorded which). CDR3 amino acids: CSARRTSGMYNEQFF. DNA for the CDR3: TGCAGTGCTAGAAGGACTAGCGGGATGTACAATGAGCAGTTCTTC.